Listed here are 17 T cell receptor beta chains from one sample, sequenced in a study of CD8 T cells in Susac syndrome. It was with random hexamers that roughly 0.45 to 1 ug RNA was reverse transcribed. TCRdb re-called the immunoSEQ multiplex PCR reads through MiXCR, storing one row per CDR3 protein. The sample shows about 150,000 distinct CDR3 sequences, about 95% of them seen only once. Input material: CD4+ T cells from PBMCs. The origin of the receptors is a human donor with Susac syndrome.

This rearrangement joins TRBV5-4 to TRBJ2-3, with D possibly being TRBD1 or TRBD2 (5 bases each). V lost 1 base and J lost 3, with 6 bases in between. This CDR3 has 13 residues. The germline CDR1 and CDR2 sequences are SGHNT and YYREEE (reference sequence). The CDR3 DNA reads TGTGCCAGCAGCTTGTGGGGGACAGATACGCAGTATTTT. Its translation: CASSLWGTDTQYF.

This clonotype was seen a single time. This sequence joins TRBV29-1 and TRBJ2-3; a possible D gene is TRBD2 (7 bases). The CDR3 length is 15 residues. Trimming stripped 1 base from V and 1 base from J, with 12 bases between. Germline loops: CDR1 SQVTM, CDR2 ANQGSEA. The CDR3 bases are TGCAGCGTTGAAGGGGAGGGGGGCCGCACAGATACGCAGTATTTT. Amino acids: CSVEGEGGRTDTQYF.

The chain has TRBV5-1 and TRBJ1-1, with 10 bases lining up with TRBD1. Germline loops: CDR1 SGHRS, CDR2 YFSETQ. After removal of 0 bases from V and 10 bases from J, the junction contained 6 bases not matched to a gene. CDR3 size: 14 residues. For the CDR3, the DNA is TGCGCCAGCAGCTTGGGGGGGGACAGGGGATCAGCTTTCTTT. Translating gives CASSLGGDRGSAFF.

This clonotype was observed once. This chain joins TRBV20-1 and TRBJ1-2; 7 bases fit TRBD1. There are 14 residues in the CDR3. Germline CDR1 is DFQATT and CDR2 is SNEGSKA (reference sequence). V lost 4 bases, J lost 8 bases, and 13 bases stayed unmatched. The CDR3 is CSATLRAGGQGYTF. The CDR3 nucleotides read TGCAGTGCTACTCTAAGGGCAGGGGGACAAGGCTACACCTTC.

The J gene is TRBJ2-5, the V gene TRBV7-2, with 8 bases aligning to TRBD1. The CDR3 contains 15 residues. Germline CDR1 and CDR2: SGHTA and FQGNSA. The trim removed 4 bases at V and 2 bases at J, leaving 6 bases unmatched. The DNA for the CDR3 is TGTGCCAGCAGCTCCCAGGGGGCTGGTCAAGAGACCCAGTACTTC. Translation gives CASSSQGAGQETQYF.

The chain carries TRBV4-2 and TRBJ2-7; 8 bases line up with TRBD1. Germline-derived CDR1 and CDR2 are LGHNA and YNFKEQ. There are 15 residues in the CDR3. After removal of 0 bases from V and 4 bases from J, the junction contained 5 bases not matched to a gene. In DNA, the CDR3 is TGTGCCAGCAGCCAAGATCGAGGACAGGGATACGAGCAGTACTTC. Protein product: CASSQDRGQGYEQYF.

As DNA, the CDR3 is TGTGCCAGCACCCCGGGGGGAGGGCAATACTTC. It is translated as CASTPGGGQYF. The chain has TRBV6-6 and TRBJ2-7; 7 bases match TRBD2. J lost 13 bases, V lost 7 bases, and 10 bases had no gene match. The CDR3 covers 11 residues. The germline V gene encodes CDR1 MNHNY and CDR2 SVGAGI (reference sequence).

About this clonotype itself: One end of the junction is discordant with germline, which a read error may explain. This chain uses TRBV12-3 or TRBV12-4 with TRBJ2-7, with 8 bases matching TRBD2. The CDR3 loop spans 16 amino acids. CDR3 DNA: TGTGCCAGCAGTCTAGCTGGCGGGGGGATTACCTACGAGCAGTACTTC. Translating gives CASSLAGGGITYEQYF.

The rearrangement links TRBV12-3 or TRBV12-4 to TRBJ1-5, with TRBD1 identical over 8 bases. With 7 bases clipped from V and 2 bases from J, the junction kept 4 bases outside the gene matches. This CDR3 contains 14 residues. The CDR3 protein is CASTSTGGNQPQHF. CDR3 bases: TGTGCCAGCACCTCGACAGGGGGCAATCAGCCCCAGCATTTT.

The chain recombines TRBV28 with TRBJ1-5, with D possibly being TRBD1 (5 bases). The CDR3 contains 13 residues. Germline V lookup: CDR1 MDHEN, CDR2 SYDVKM. The ends were cut back, 7 bases at V and 3 bases at J, with 10 bases in the middle. CDR3: CASTAGPNQPQHF. The CDR3 DNA sequence: TGTGCCAGCACGGCAGGGCCCAATCAGCCCCAGCATTTT. Filled out from reference TRBV28 and TRBJ1-5, the complete variable domain reads DVKVTQSSRYLVKRTGEKVFLECVQDMDHENMFWYRQDPGLGLRLIYFSYDVKMKEKGDIPEGYSVSREKKERFSLILESASTNQTSMYLCASTAGPNQPQHFGDGTRLSIL.

The chain is built from TRBV10-2 and TRBJ2-7; 10 nucleotides align to TRBD1. The ends lost 5 bases at V and 5 bases at J; junction bases unmatched: 9. The CDR3 extends over 15 amino acids. Germline values: CDR1 WSHSY, CDR2 SAAADI. CDR3 amino acids: CASSYSGTGVHEQYF. CDR3 coding DNA: TGCGCCAGCAGTTATTCCGGGACAGGGGTTCACGAGCAGTACTTC.

This clonotype is a singleton in its sample. V gene TRBV20-1 combines with J gene TRBJ2-6; unclear D gene. V lost 4 bases and J 3 bases, leaving 7 bases between the germline ends. The germline gives CDR1 DFQATT, CDR2 SNEGSKA (reference sequence). This CDR3 region has 13 residues. The CDR3 loop is CSAIRDGANVLTF. The CDR3 DNA reads TGCAGTGCTATAAGGGATGGGGCCAACGTCCTGACTTTC.

The gene calls are TRBV7-2 and TRBJ1-1; the D gene is possibly TRBD1 (5 bases). This CDR3 has 11 amino acids. Germline V gene sequence: CDR1 SGHTA, CDR2 FQGNSA. Trimming removed 4 bases at V and 10 bases at J, with 10 bases between. The CDR3 DNA is TGTGCCAGCAGCTCTAGGAGGGGAGCTTTCTTT. Its translation is CASSSRRGAFF.

The CDR3 sequence is CASSYNGNRPGGYGYTF. The CDR3 DNA reads as TGTGCCAGCAGTTACAATGGGAACAGGCCCGGCGGCTATGGCTACACCTTC. The chain employs TRBV6-5 and TRBJ1-2; a weak D match, TRBD1 (5 bases). Trimming shortened V by 2 bases and J by 4 bases, and 20 bases separated the two germline ends. The germline V gene has CDR1 MNHEY and CDR2 SVGAGI. The CDR3 length is 17 residues.

CDR3 residues: CASSLGGRDNSPLHF. The CDR3 region has the DNA TGTGCCAGCAGCCTCGGAGGCAGGGACAATTCACCCCTCCACTTT. The V gene is TRBV3-1, the J gene TRBJ1-6; weak D call: TRBD1 (5 bases). Trimming removed 4 bases at V and 7 bases at J, with 14 bases between. The germline V gene has CDR1 LGHDT and CDR2 YNNKEL (reference sequence). This CDR3 contains 15 residues.

The rearrangement joins TRBV29-1 to TRBJ2-1, with D perhaps matching TRBD2 (7 bases). The germline V and J ends were trimmed by 6 bases and 3 bases, with 12 bases remaining between them. The CDR3 runs 13 residues. Germline assignment: CDR1 SQVTM and CDR2 ANQGSEA. CDR3 loop: CSVGGGGYNEQFF. CDR3 DNA: TGCAGCGTGGGGGGGGGCGGCTACAATGAGCAGTTCTTC.

V is TRBV12-5 and J is TRBJ1-5; D gene ambiguous. CDR3 size: 11 residues. Trimming took 1 base from V and 7 from J, leaving 2 bases between them. CDR1 and CDR2 (germline): LGHNT, FRNRAP. The chain's CDR3 is CASGLDQPQHF. CDR3 DNA sequence: TGTGCTAGTGGTTTGGACCAGCCCCAGCATTTT.